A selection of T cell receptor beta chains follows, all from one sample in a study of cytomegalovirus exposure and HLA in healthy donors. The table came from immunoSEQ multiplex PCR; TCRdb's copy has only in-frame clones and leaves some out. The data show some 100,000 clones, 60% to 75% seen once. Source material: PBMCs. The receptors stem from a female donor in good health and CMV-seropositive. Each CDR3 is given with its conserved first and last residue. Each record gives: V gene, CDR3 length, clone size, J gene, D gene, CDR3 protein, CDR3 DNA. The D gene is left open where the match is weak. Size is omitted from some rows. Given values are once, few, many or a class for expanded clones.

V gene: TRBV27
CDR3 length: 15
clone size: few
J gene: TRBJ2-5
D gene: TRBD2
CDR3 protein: CASSPGTSVLGTQYF
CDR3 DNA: TGTGCCAGCAGTCCCGGGACTAGCGTCCTGGGTACCCAGTACTTC

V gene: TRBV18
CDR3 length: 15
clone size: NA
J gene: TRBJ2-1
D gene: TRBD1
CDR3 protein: CASSPSGTGDHEQFF
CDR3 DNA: TGTGCCAGCTCACCCTCGGGGACAGGGGACCATGAGCAGTTCTTC

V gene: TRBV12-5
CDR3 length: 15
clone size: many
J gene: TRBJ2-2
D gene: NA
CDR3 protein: CASAQLQSGTGELFF
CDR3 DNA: TGTGCTAGTGCCCAACTTCAGTCGGGAACCGGGGAGCTGTTTTTT

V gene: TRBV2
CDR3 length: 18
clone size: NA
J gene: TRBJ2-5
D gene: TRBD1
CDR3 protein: CASSGTGTGGGLVETQYF
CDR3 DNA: TGTGCCAGCAGTGGTACAGGGACAGGGGGCGGATTGGTAGAGACCCAGTACTTC

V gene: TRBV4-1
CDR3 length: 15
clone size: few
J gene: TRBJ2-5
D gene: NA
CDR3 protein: CASSHYDRADGAQYF
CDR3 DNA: TGCGCCAGCAGCCACTACGATAGGGCAGACGGGGCCCAGTACTTC

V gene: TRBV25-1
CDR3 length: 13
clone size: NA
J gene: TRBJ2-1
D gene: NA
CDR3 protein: CASSDRVNNEQFF
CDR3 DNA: TGTGCCAGCAGTGATCGCGTCAACAATGAGCAGTTCTTC

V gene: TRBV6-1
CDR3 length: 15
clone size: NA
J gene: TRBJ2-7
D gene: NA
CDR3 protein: CASTLTDFSLYEQYF
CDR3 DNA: TGTGCCAGCACCTTGACAGACTTCTCCCTCTACGAGCAGTACTTC

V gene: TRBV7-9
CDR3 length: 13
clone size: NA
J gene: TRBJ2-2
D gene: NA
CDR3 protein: CASSSIGAGELFF
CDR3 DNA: TGTGCCAGCAGCTCCATAGGAGCCGGGGAGCTGTTTTTT

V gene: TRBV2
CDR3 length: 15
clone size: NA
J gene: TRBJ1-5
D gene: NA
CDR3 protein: CASTKTGNSNQPQHF
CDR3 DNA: TGTGCCAGCACTAAGACAGGTAATAGCAATCAGCCCCAGCATTTT

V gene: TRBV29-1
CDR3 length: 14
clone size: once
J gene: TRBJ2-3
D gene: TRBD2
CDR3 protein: CSTPGAGGFKTQYF
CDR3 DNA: TGCAGCACTCCGGGGGCGGGGGGCTTTAAAACGCAGTATTTT

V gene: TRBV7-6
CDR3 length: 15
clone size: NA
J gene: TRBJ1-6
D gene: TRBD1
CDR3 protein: CASSRRTGGYSPLHF
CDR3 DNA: TGTGCCAGCAGTCGGAGGACAGGGGGGTATTCACCCCTCCACTTT

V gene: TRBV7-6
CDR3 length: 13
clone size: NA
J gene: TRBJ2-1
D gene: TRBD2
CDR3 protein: CASSLSLAGGQFF
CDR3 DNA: TGTGCCAGCAGCTTGAGCCTAGCGGGAGGCCAGTTCTTC

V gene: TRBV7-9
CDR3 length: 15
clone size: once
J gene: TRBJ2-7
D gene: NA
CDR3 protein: CASSSTGTSSYEQYF
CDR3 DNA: TGTGCCAGCAGCTCCACCGGGACATCATCCTACGAGCAGTACTTC

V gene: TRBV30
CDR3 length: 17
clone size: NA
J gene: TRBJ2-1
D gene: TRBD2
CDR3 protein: CAWSVRWSGGTYNEQFF
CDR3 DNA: TGTGCCTGGAGTGTACGGTGGAGCGGGGGAACCTACAATGAGCAGTTCTTC

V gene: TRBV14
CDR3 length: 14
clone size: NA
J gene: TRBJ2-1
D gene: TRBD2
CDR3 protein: CASSQLAGGIGQFF
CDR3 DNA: TGTGCCAGCAGCCAACTAGCGGGGGGTATAGGGCAGTTCTTC

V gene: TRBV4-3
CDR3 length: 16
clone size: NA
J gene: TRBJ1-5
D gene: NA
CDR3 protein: CASSQGVEGSDQPQHF
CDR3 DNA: TGCGCCAGCAGCCAAGGCGTGGAGGGTTCGGATCAGCCCCAGCATTTT

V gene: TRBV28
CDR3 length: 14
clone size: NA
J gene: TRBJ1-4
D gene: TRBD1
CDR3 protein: CASSGTGGDEKLFF
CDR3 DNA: TGTGCCAGCAGCGGGACAGGGGGCGACGAAAAACTGTTTTTT

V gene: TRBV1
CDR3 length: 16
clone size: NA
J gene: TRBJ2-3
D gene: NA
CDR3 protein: CTSSRFTSNSEDTQYF
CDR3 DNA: TGCACCAGCAGCCGCTTCACTAGCAATTCAGAAGATACGCAGTATTTT

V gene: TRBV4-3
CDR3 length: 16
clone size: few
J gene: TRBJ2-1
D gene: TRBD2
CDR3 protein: CASSQVPGGPNNEQFF
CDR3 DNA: TGCGCCAGCAGCCAAGTTCCGGGAGGGCCAAACAATGAGCAGTTCTTC

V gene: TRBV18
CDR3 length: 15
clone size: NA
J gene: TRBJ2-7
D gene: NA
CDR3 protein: CASSPQRTISYEQYF
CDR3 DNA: TGTGCCAGCTCACCCCAGCGAACCATCTCCTACGAGCAGTACTTC

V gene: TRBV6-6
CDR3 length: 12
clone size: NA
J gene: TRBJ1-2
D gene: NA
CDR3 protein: CASQEAIHGYTF
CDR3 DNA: TGTGCCAGCCAGGAGGCTATCCATGGCTACACCTTC

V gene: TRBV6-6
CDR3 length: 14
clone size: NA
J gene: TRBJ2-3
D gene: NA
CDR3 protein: CASRPGGYTDTQYF
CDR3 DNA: TGTGCCAGTAGACCAGGAGGATACACAGATACGCAGTATTTT